These 26 T cell receptor beta chains share one sample of origin, sequenced in a study of blood T cells in healthy people across ages. Primers used in a second PCR of roughly 6 to 12 cycles were a sample-barcoded 5' primer and a J-beta primer mix. Via MiXCR, TCRdb re-called the 5' RACE reads, giving one row per CDR3 protein. The top ten clones hold approximately 4.1% of a sample with approximately 1.5 million distinct CDR3 sequences, roughly two fifths of them seen once. The sample was blood. Receptors originate from a woman younger than 30 in good health.

This clonotype has only a few counts. This sequence joins TRBV4-1 and TRBJ1-2; D not resolved. The CDR3 extends over 15 amino acids. CDR1 is MGHRA and CDR2 is YSYEKL in the germline V gene. Deletions cut 1 base from V and 8 bases from J, with 17 bases between. CDR3 nucleotides: TGCGCCAGCAGCCAAGGTGTATGGGCCCCGGGGGGCTACACCTTC. It specifies CASSQGVWAPGGYTF.

The chain couples TRBV4-2 to TRBJ2-7; 8 bases fit TRBD2. This CDR3 is 15 amino acids long. With 5 bases clipped from V and 4 bases from J, the junction kept 10 bases outside the gene matches. Germline V gene data show CDR1 as LGHNA and CDR2 as YNFKEQ. This CDR3 reads CASSTLGGGPYEQYF. Here the CDR3 DNA reads TGTGCCAGCAGCACTCTCGGGGGGGGCCCTTACGAGCAGTACTTC.

In DNA form, the CDR3 reads TGTGCCAGCAAGGGAGCCCAGGGAACCTACAATGAGCAGTTCTTC. Protein: CASKGAQGTYNEQFF. The chain employs TRBV28 and TRBJ2-1; D may correspond to TRBD1 or TRBD2 (5 bases each). This CDR3 has 15 amino acids. The germline V gene has CDR1 MDHEN and CDR2 SYDVKM. V was trimmed by 7 bases and J by 2 bases, leaving 15 bases between them.

The sample holds many counts of this clonotype. The chain carries TRBV12-3 or TRBV12-4 and TRBJ1-2, with D possibly being TRBD1 (5 bases). The ends were cut back, 3 bases at V and 0 bases at J, with 5 bases in the middle. The CDR3 totals 13 residues. CDR3 DNA: TGTGCCAGCAGTTTCAGGGCTAACTATGGCTACACCTTC. This encodes CASSFRANYGYTF.

The J gene is TRBJ1-1, the V gene TRBV12-3 or TRBV12-4; D is perhaps TRBD1 (5 bases). V lost 3 bases and J 4 bases, leaving 12 bases between the germline ends. The CDR3 sequence is 14 residues long. The CDR3 DNA sequence: TGTGCCAGCAGTTTGAGGGTGGGGCTCACTGAAGCTTTCTTT. As protein: CASSLRVGLTEAFF.

This clonotype showed up just a few times. The J gene is TRBJ2-3, the V gene TRBV11-2; the match to TRBD2 covers 9 bases. This CDR3 is 16 amino acids long. J lost 3 bases, V lost 4 bases, and 8 bases had no gene match. Germline values: CDR1 SGHAT, CDR2 FQNNGV. This chain's CDR3 is CASSSPPSGRTDTQYF. The CDR3, as DNA: TGTGCCAGCAGCTCCCCCCCAAGCGGGAGGACAGATACGCAGTATTTT. Filled out from reference TRBV11-2 and TRBJ2-3, the complete variable domain reads EAGVAQSPRYKIIEKRQSVAFWCNPISGHATLYWYQQILGQGPKLLIQFQNNGVVDDSQLPKDRFSAERLKGVDSTLKIQPAKLEDSAVYLCASSSPPSGRTDTQYFGPGTRLTVL.

The V gene is TRBV6-2 or TRBV6-3, the J gene TRBJ1-1; no clear D gene. This CDR3 has 14 amino acids. Trimming removed 6 bases at V and 2 bases at J, with 13 bases between. Germline CDR1 reads MNHEY; CDR2 reads SVGEGT. CDR3 nucleotide sequence: TGTGCCAGCAGCTTCACAAACTCTAACACTGAAGCTTTCTTT. Amino acids: CASSFTNSNTEAFF.

The chain recombines TRBV7-9 with TRBJ2-1; 14 bases fit TRBD2. The V and J ends lost 5 bases and 12 bases, in that order; junction bases with no gene match: 3. This CDR3 spans 13 amino acids. The germline CDR1 and CDR2 sequences are SEHNR and FQNEAQ (reference sequence). The CDR3 coding sequence is TGTGCCAGCAGCCGGGGGACTAGCGGGAGGCAGTTCTTC. It yields the protein CASSRGTSGRQFF.

This clonotype was detected only a few times. This chain links TRBV29-1 with TRBJ1-1; D is unresolved. The CDR3 extends over 10 amino acids. Germline V CDR1 and CDR2: SQVTM, ANQGSEA. V lost 5 bases and J lost 7, with 8 bases in between. The DNA for the CDR3 is TGCAGCGTTTCCGACGGTGAAGCTTTCTTT. Amino acid sequence: CSVSDGEAFF.

This clonotype was seen a handful of times. The chain recombines TRBV20-1 with TRBJ2-1; D gene unclear. The germline V gene encodes CDR1 DFQATT and CDR2 SNEGSKA (reference sequence). The V end was cut by 2 bases, the J end by 1 base, with 6 bases between. The CDR3 extends over 13 amino acids. The CDR3 spells CSARTGSYNEQFF. CDR3 bases: TGCAGTGCTAGAACCGGGTCCTACAATGAGCAGTTCTTC.

This clonotype has a handful of counts. The chain links TRBV20-1 to TRBJ2-3, with D maybe TRBD1 (5 bases). Trimming shortened V by 6 bases and J by 8 bases, and 21 bases separated the two germline ends. The CDR3 consists of 14 residues. The germline V gene encodes CDR1 DFQATT and CDR2 SNEGSKA (reference sequence). Here the CDR3 reads CSAPRASTGATQYF. The CDR3 nucleotides are TGCAGTGCCCCACGGGCCTCCACAGGCGCTACGCAGTATTTT.

This clonotype occurred a few times. The gene calls are TRBV7-2 and TRBJ2-1; 11 nucleotides align to TRBD2. J lost 9 bases, V lost 0 bases, and 1 base had no gene match. The CDR3 has 14 residues. The germline gives CDR1 SGHTA, CDR2 FQGNSA. This CDR3 is CASSLATSGVEQFF. CDR3 sequence (DNA): TGTGCCAGCAGCTTAGCGACTAGCGGGGTTGAGCAGTTCTTC.

Only a few counts were recorded for this clonotype. The chain links TRBV3-1 to TRBJ2-3, with a tentative D call TRBD2 (5 bases). With 1 base removed from V and 1 base from J, the gap between germline ends came to 6 bases. This CDR3 spans 14 amino acids. CDR1 is LGHDT and CDR2 is YNNKEL in the germline V gene (reference sequence). CDR3 coding DNA: TGTGCCAGCAGCCAAGGGGAGCGCACAGATACGCAGTATTTT. It is translated as CASSQGERTDTQYF.

This chain uses TRBV29-1 with TRBJ2-5; D unclear. This CDR3 comprises 11 residues. Per germline, CDR1 SQVTM and CDR2 ANQGSEA. Trimming took 7 bases from V and 5 from J, leaving 11 bases between them. CDR3 residues: CSAAYSETQYF. The CDR3 coding sequence is TGCAGCGCCGCCTATTCTGAGACCCAGTACTTC.

In its sample, this clonotype was seen a few times. The rearrangement links TRBV6-5 to TRBJ1-6; 8 nucleotides line up with TRBD1. With V trimmed by 2 bases and J by 6 bases, 6 bases remained unmatched. The CDR3 extends over 16 amino acids. The germline gives CDR1 MNHEY, CDR2 SVGAGI. Written as DNA, the CDR3 is TGTGCCAGCAGTTACGGGGACAGGAGCTCTAATTCACCCCTCCACTTT. Protein: CASSYGDRSSNSPLHF.

This clonotype was seen a few times. The gene calls are TRBV4-3 and TRBJ2-3, with TRBD2 matching 13 bases. The germline V gene has CDR1 LGHNA and CDR2 YSLEER. This CDR3 is built from 20 residues. V shed 4 bases, J shed 2 bases, and the junction held 15 bases outside the gene matches. For the CDR3, the DNA is TGCGCCAGCAGCCTCTCCCCGCGGGGACTAGCGGGGAGAACCACAGATACGCAGTATTTT. Protein product: CASSLSPRGLAGRTTDTQYF.

In nucleotides, the CDR3 is TGTGCCACCAGTGATTTTACGGCGGGCTACAATGAGCAGTTCTTC. Encoded protein: CATSDFTAGYNEQFF. The rearrangement links TRBV24-1 to TRBJ2-1; D may be TRBD2 (5 bases). The V and J ends lost 1 base and 3 bases respectively, with 9 bases between them. CDR3 size: 15 residues. Germline V gives CDR1 KGHDR, CDR2 SFDVKD.

The chain has TRBV7-6 and TRBJ2-1; 9 nucleotides align to TRBD2. V trimming: 4 bases; J trimming: 3 bases; junction bases outside the gene matches: 13. CDR3 size: 18 residues. Per germline, CDR1 SGHVS and CDR2 FNYEAQ. This CDR3 reads CASSSARGGRALYNEQFF. Here the CDR3 DNA reads TGTGCCAGCAGCTCGGCTAGGGGCGGGAGGGCCCTCTACAATGAGCAGTTCTTC.

The chain recombines TRBV18 with TRBJ1-5, with TRBD1 as a possible D gene (5 bases). Deletions cut 5 bases from V and 10 bases from J, with 24 bases between. Germline CDR1 KGHSH, CDR2 LQKENI. The CDR3 runs to 16 residues. The CDR3 sequence is CASSGAPYYISPPQHF. As DNA, the CDR3 is TGTGCCAGCTCAGGGGCACCGTACTACATCTCCCCACCCCAGCATTTT.

The sample holds a few counts of this clonotype. The V call is TRBV24-1, the J call TRBJ2-3; unclear D gene. The germline V gene encodes CDR1 KGHDR and CDR2 SFDVKD. Trimming took 4 bases from V and 11 from J, leaving 12 bases between them. The CDR3 spans 12 residues. The CDR3 loop reads CATSDTAPRQYF. For the CDR3, the DNA is TGTGCCACCAGTGACACGGCCCCTAGGCAGTATTTT.

In DNA, the CDR3 is TGCGCCAGCAGCCAAGCGCAGATGAGCACAGATACGCAGTATTTT. Its translation is CASSQAQMSTDTQYF. The chain joins TRBV4-3 to TRBJ2-3, with D uncertain. V was clipped by 1 base and J by 0 bases, with 8 bases between them. From germline, CDR1 is LGHNA and CDR2 YSLEER. The CDR3 runs 15 residues.

In this sample, this clonotype turned up a few times. This chain links TRBV6-2 or TRBV6-3 with TRBJ2-1; D perhaps matches TRBD1 (7 bases). Germline V gene data show CDR1 as MNHEY and CDR2 as SVGEGT. This CDR3 is 17 amino acids long. Trimming stripped 2 bases from V and 8 bases from J, with 22 bases between. The CDR3 bases are TGTGCCAGCAGTTACCCCCTGACAGGACTCAGGGGGGATGAGCAGTTCTTC. It encodes CASSYPLTGLRGDEQFF.

The chain couples TRBV2 to TRBJ2-1; 9 bases match TRBD2. Germline CDR1 reads SNHLY; CDR2 reads FYNNEI. The CDR3 consists of 14 residues. The V segment lost 4 bases and the J segment 5 bases; nucleotides outside the gene matches: 3. The CDR3 coding sequence is TGTGCCAGCAGTGGCGGGGGGGTCGACAATGAGCAGTTCTTC. It translates to CASSGGGVDNEQFF.

This chain links TRBV5-8 with TRBJ2-7, with D uncertain. Trimming removed 4 bases from V and 9 bases from J, with 17 bases in between. There are 13 residues in the CDR3. Germline V CDR1 and CDR2: SGHTS, YDEGEE. This CDR3 reads CASSRTISSGQYF. CDR3 coding DNA: TGTGCCAGCAGCCGCACCATCAGTTCTGGGCAGTACTTC.

The chain employs TRBV14 and TRBJ2-1; D is perhaps TRBD1 (6 bases). The V and J ends lost 2 bases and 3 bases respectively, with 11 bases between them. This CDR3 region has 15 residues. Germline V gene sequence: CDR1 SGHDN, CDR2 FVKESK. The CDR3 bases are TGTGCCAGCAGCCAACTACAGGGAAGCTACAATGAGCAGTTCTTC. This codes for CASSQLQGSYNEQFF.

This chain connects TRBV2 to TRBJ2-1; no definite D call. The CDR3 runs 14 residues. CDR1 is SNHLY and CDR2 is FYNNEI in the germline V gene. V was shortened by 0 bases and J by 10 bases, with 13 bases between the two germline ends. CDR3 amino acids: CASSEALTTYEQFF. Written as DNA, the CDR3 is TGTGCCAGCAGTGAAGCGCTAACTACCTACGAGCAGTTCTTC.